The clone carrying this T cell receptor (beta chain) appeared many times. The antigen is unknown. Trimming left V 1 base short and J 1 base short, with 10 bases between. This CDR3 contains 16 residues. Germline-derived CDR1 and CDR2 are KGHSH and LQKENI. The sample is drawn from a study of CD8 T cells in ankylosing spondylitis. The study's findings and limits: Before this, some motif variants had been reported in reactive arthritis synovial fluid and blood. Disease-linked clones bore a CD8+ phenotype and were relatively rare in peripheral blood. Significantly higher representation of disease-linked clones was reported for matched ankylosing spondylitis synovial fluid. Ankylosing spondylitis blood appeared to carry a characteristic TCR beta motif of roughly 8 highly homologous variants.

Using its own MiXCR run on the 5' RACE reads, TCRdb lists one record per CDR3 protein. The sample carries 450,000 to 550,000 distinct CDR3 sequences, roughly 5.2% recorded once. The J gene is TRBJ2-2, the V gene TRBV18; tentatively, D is TRBD1 (6 bases). The sequence derives from a male donor with ankylosing spondylitis. Sequenced: blood, either unsorted or a sorted T cell fraction (not recorded which). The CDR3 sequence: CASSPRLGQNTGELFF. The CDR3 DNA reads TGTGCCAGCTCACCACGACTGGGACAGAACACCGGGGAGCTGTTTTTT.